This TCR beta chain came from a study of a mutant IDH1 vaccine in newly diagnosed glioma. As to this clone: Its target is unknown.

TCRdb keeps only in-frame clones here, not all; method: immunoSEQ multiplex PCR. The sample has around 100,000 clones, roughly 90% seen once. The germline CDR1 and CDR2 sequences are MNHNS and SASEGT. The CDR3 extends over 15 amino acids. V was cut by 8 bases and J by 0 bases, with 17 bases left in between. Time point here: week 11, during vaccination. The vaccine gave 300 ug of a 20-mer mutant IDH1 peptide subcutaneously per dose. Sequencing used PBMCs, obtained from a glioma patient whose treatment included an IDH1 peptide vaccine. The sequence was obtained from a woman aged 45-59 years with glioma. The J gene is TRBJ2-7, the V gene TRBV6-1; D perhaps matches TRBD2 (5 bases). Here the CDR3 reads CASSPTGYPSYEQYF. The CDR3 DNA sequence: TGTGCCAGCTCCCCCACGGGGTACCCCTCCTACGAGCAGTACTTC.